This record concerns one TCR beta chain sequence. This sample stems from a study of blood T cell repertoires in COVID-19. Method: immunoSEQ multiplex PCR; TCRdb's copy keeps in-frame clones and lacks some. This table has approximately 240,000 clones, around 90% appearing once. CDR1 and CDR2 (germline): SGDLS, YYNGEE. Trimming at V came to 4 bases and at J to 4 bases, leaving 11 bases not matched to a gene. This CDR3 is built from 15 residues. This sequence joins TRBV9 and TRBJ2-7; TRBD2 agrees at 7 bases. The clonotype originates from a woman in her 30s with acute COVID-19. Sequenced sample: PBMCs or T cells enriched from blood (not recorded which). CDR3 loop: CASSSSGGSSYEQYF. The DNA of the CDR3 is TGTGCCAGCAGCTCTAGCGGAGGATCGTCTTACGAGCAGTACTTC.